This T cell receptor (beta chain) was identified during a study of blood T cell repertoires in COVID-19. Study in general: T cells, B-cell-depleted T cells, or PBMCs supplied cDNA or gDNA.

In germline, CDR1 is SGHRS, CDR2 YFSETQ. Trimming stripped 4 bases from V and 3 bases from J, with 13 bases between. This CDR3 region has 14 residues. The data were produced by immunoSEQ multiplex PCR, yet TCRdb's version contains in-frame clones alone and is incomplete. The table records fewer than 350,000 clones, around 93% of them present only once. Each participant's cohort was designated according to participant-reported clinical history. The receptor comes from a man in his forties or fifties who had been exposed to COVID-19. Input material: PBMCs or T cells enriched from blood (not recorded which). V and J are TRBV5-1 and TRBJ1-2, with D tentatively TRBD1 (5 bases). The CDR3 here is CASSLDSRDYGYTF. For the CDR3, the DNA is TGCGCCAGCAGCCTTGACAGTCGCGACTATGGCTACACCTTC.